A selection of T cell receptor beta chains follows, all from one sample in a study of blood T cell repertoires in COVID-19. Measured with immunoSEQ multiplex PCR; TCRdb has only the in-frame clones, and not every one. The sample carries around 200,000 clones, roughly 87% recorded once. The specimen was PBMCs or T cells enriched from blood (not recorded which). The receptor set was obtained from a woman in her thirties or forties with acute COVID-19. Each CDR3 is given with its conserved first and last residue. The D gene is left open where the match is weak. Clone size appears in some rows only: once, few, many, or a class for an expanded clone.

clone size	V gene	J gene	D gene	CDR3 protein	CDR3 DNA
NA	TRBV12-3/TRBV12-4	TRBJ2-7	NA	CASSLYRDYEQYF	TGTGCCAGCAGTTTGTACAGAGACTACGAGCAGTACTTC
NA	TRBV15	TRBJ2-7	TRBD2	CATEAGGGYEQYF	TGTGCCACCGAAGCGGGAGGAGGTTACGAGCAGTACTTC
NA	TRBV19	TRBJ2-1	TRBD2	CASSMTSGSLSYNEQFF	TGTGCCAGTAGTATGACTAGCGGGAGTCTTTCCTACAATGAGCAGTTCTTC
NA	TRBV19	TRBJ1-3	TRBD1	CASRQGDVGRWGNTIYF	TGTGCCAGTAGACAGGGGGACGTTGGAAGGTGGGGAAACACCATATATTTT
NA	TRBV30	TRBJ2-7	TRBD1	CAWSVGQGVREQYF	TGTGCCTGGAGTGTAGGACAGGGGGTCCGAGAGCAGTACTTC
NA	TRBV3-1/TRBV3-2	TRBJ1-2	NA	CASSQDARRAGGGGYTF	TGTGCCAGCAGCCAAGACGCCCGTCGAGCAGGCGGAGGGGGCTACACCTTC
NA	TRBV24-1	TRBJ2-7	NA	CATREPRYF	TGTGCCACCAGAGAGCCAAGGTACTTC
NA	TRBV25-1	TRBJ2-4	TRBD2	CASTGRESGKNIQYF	TGTGCCAGCACAGGGCGGGAGAGCGGGAAAAACATTCAGTACTTC
NA	TRBV5-6	TRBJ2-3	TRBD2	CASSYTSGYTDTQYF	TGTGCCAGCAGCTACACTAGCGGATACACAGATACGCAGTATTTT
once	TRBV20-1	TRBJ1-1	NA	CSASGTGWNTEAFF	TGCAGTGCTAGTGGTACAGGATGGAACACTGAAGCTTTCTTT
few	TRBV5-1	TRBJ2-2	TRBD2	CASSRGLAGGTKTGELFF	TGCGCCAGCAGTAGGGGACTAGCGGGAGGAACCAAGACCGGGGAGCTGTTTTTT
NA	TRBV10-2	TRBJ2-1	NA	CASSAFRNEQFF	TGCGCCAGCAGTGCCTTCCGGAATGAGCAGTTCTTC
once	TRBV24-1	TRBJ2-2	NA	CATSEPGGIANTGELFF	TGTGCCACCAGTGAGCCAGGGGGGATAGCGAACACCGGGGAGCTGTTTTTT
few	TRBV29-1	TRBJ2-7	TRBD1	CSANTGTGREQYF	TGCAGCGCAAACACCGGGACAGGGAGGGAGCAGTACTTC
NA	TRBV7-2	TRBJ2-4	NA	CASSLVETAAKNIQYF	TGTGCCAGCAGCTTAGTGGAGACGGCAGCCAAAAACATTCAGTACTTC
NA	TRBV11-2	TRBJ1-2	NA	CASSHGQTNYGYTF	TGTGCCAGCAGCCACGGACAAACCAACTATGGCTACACCTTC
NA	TRBV2	TRBJ2-7	NA	CASSEEAYEQYF	TGTGCCAGCAGTGAGGAGGCCTACGAGCAGTACTTC
NA	TRBV24-1	TRBJ1-2	NA	CATSDSGQFYGYTF	TGTGCCACCAGTGACTCAGGACAGTTCTATGGCTACACCTTC
NA	TRBV7-9	TRBJ1-5	TRBD1	CASSRTGGLNSNQPQHF	TGTGCCAGCAGCCGGACAGGAGGCCTTAATAGCAATCAGCCCCAGCATTTT
once	TRBV11-1	TRBJ2-3	NA	CASSFEREQDTQYF	TGTGCCAGCAGCTTTGAGAGGGAGCAAGATACGCAGTATTTT
NA	TRBV19	TRBJ2-1	TRBD1	CASRAGGANNEQFF	TGTGCCAGTAGGGCAGGGGGCGCCAACAATGAGCAGTTCTTC
NA	TRBV7-6	TRBJ2-1	TRBD2	CASSPGTSFYNEQFF	TGTGCCAGCAGCCCTGGGACTAGCTTTTACAATGAGCAGTTCTTC
NA	TRBV18	TRBJ1-4	NA	CASSPVEATNEKLFF	TGTGCCAGCTCACCTGTGGAGGCAACTAATGAAAAACTGTTTTTT
once	TRBV27	TRBJ2-3	TRBD1	CASSTGGTDTQYF	TGTGCCAGCAGCACAGGGGGGACAGATACGCAGTATTTT
NA	TRBV30	TRBJ2-7	NA	CAWSVIRGYEQYF	TGTGCCTGGAGTGTAATACGGGGCTACGAGCAGTACTTC
NA	TRBV7-2	TRBJ2-1	TRBD2	CASSLEGLGLAGTHNEQFF	TGTGCCAGCAGCTTAGAGGGCCTGGGACTAGCGGGAACCCACAATGAGCAGTTCTTC
NA	TRBV4-3	TRBJ2-4	TRBD1	CASSQDRRQGANIQYF	TGCGCCAGCAGCCAAGATCGAAGACAGGGGGCGAACATTCAGTACTTC
NA	TRBV4-3	TRBJ2-2	TRBD2	CASSQDRAGLPYTGELFF	TGCGCCAGCAGCCAAGATCGAGCGGGACTACCCTACACCGGGGAGCTGTTTTTT
once	TRBV5-1	TRBJ2-1	TRBD1	CASSWRGQGAVGEQFF	TGCGCCAGCAGCTGGCGGGGACAGGGGGCTGTAGGTGAGCAGTTCTTC
NA	TRBV6-2/TRBV6-3	TRBJ2-7	TRBD2	CASSSKLGLVITYEQYF	TGTGCCAGCAGCTCAAAGCTGGGACTAGTTATAACCTACGAGCAGTACTTC
NA	TRBV6-5	TRBJ1-6	NA	CASTPRGNEVSPLHF	TGTGCCAGCACCCCGCGGGGGAATGAGGTTTCACCCCTCCACTTT
NA	TRBV2	TRBJ2-1	TRBD2	CASSGEGGSYNEQFF	TGTGCCAGCAGTGGGGAGGGTGGAAGCTACAATGAGCAGTTCTTC
few	TRBV7-2	TRBJ2-7	NA	CASSQRQGGEQYF	TGTGCCAGCAGCCAGCGACAGGGAGGCGAGCAGTACTTC
NA	TRBV5-1	TRBJ2-7	TRBD1	CATGIGTDSYEQYF	TGCGCCACCGGGATAGGGACAGACTCCTACGAGCAGTACTTC
NA	TRBV9	TRBJ1-1	TRBD1	CASSGRGANTEAFF	TGTGCCAGCAGCGGCAGGGGGGCGAACACTGAAGCTTTCTTT
NA	TRBV6-2/TRBV6-3	TRBJ2-1	TRBD2	CASSRGLAGEQFF	TGTGCCAGCAGTCGGGGACTAGCCGGTGAGCAGTTCTTC
NA	TRBV28	TRBJ1-5	TRBD1	CASYDRAAGNQPQHF	TGTGCCAGTTACGACAGGGCGGCAGGCAATCAGCCCCAGCATTTT
NA	TRBV21-1	TRBJ2-7	NA	CASKIRTGPQPYEQYF	TGTGCCAGCAAAATACGGACAGGGCCTCAACCCTACGAGCAGTACTTC
NA	TRBV9	TRBJ1-1	TRBD1	CASSGDRGQAFF	TGTGCCAGCAGCGGGGACAGGGGGCAAGCTTTCTTT
NA	TRBV29-1	TRBJ1-2	NA	CSFSSGNYGYTF	TGCAGCTTCTCTTCAGGAAACTATGGCTACACCTTC
NA	TRBV23-1	TRBJ2-7	NA	CASSQSPTRGQQTYEQYF	TGCGCCAGCAGTCAATCTCCCACTAGAGGACAGCAAACCTACGAGCAGTACTTC
NA	TRBV30	TRBJ2-7	NA	CAWTSLAEQYF	TGTGCCTGGACTAGCCTTGCCGAGCAGTACTTC
NA	TRBV4-2	TRBJ2-7	TRBD2	CASSFTDGGTNEQYF	TGTGCCAGCAGCTTCACGGACGGTGGGACTAACGAGCAGTACTTC
NA	TRBV19	TRBJ2-4	NA	CASSTTTGAKNIQYF	TGTGCCAGTAGTACAACCACAGGGGCCAAAAACATTCAGTACTTC
NA	TRBV2	TRBJ1-2	NA	CASSVGEGAVGYTF	TGTGCCAGCAGTGTGGGCGAGGGCGCGGTTGGCTACACCTTC
NA	TRBV6-1	TRBJ2-1	NA	CASSESGSYNEQFF	TGTGCCAGCAGTGAGTCGGGCTCCTACAATGAGCAGTTCTTC
NA	TRBV20-1	TRBJ1-1	NA	CSARLETEAFF	TGCAGTGCTAGATTGGAGACTGAAGCTTTCTTT
NA	TRBV13	TRBJ1-1	NA	CASSFGGSALYMNTEAFF	TGTGCCAGCAGCTTTGGAGGTTCCGCCCTTTACATGAACACTGAAGCTTTCTTT
NA	TRBV6-1	TRBJ1-2	TRBD1	CASSEMGLGQGDGYTF	TGTGCCAGCAGTGAAATGGGGCTGGGACAGGGAGATGGCTACACCTTC
NA	TRBV6-2/TRBV6-3	TRBJ1-1	NA	CASSLRGDTEAFF	TGTGCCAGCAGCCTTCGGGGGGACACTGAAGCTTTCTTT